This T cell receptor (beta chain) appears in the sequencing data of a study of blood T cell repertoires in COVID-19. Background on the study: The United States, Italy and Spain were the sources of the acute and convalescent COVID-19 samples. The analysed material was cDNA or gDNA that came from T cells, B-cell-depleted T cells, or PBMCs.

Germline lookup yields CDR1 SGHRS and CDR2 YFSETQ. Trimming cost V 4 bases and J 4 bases; bases outside gene matches: 4. CDR3 length: 15 residues. Original analysis: Amplification of reference gene primers was used by the study to estimate nucleated cell counts. Clones were read by immunoSEQ multiplex PCR, and TCRdb kept only the in-frame ones, dropping some. V and J calls and clone size follow that table, whereas D and trimming were derived from the DNA. The repertoire holds about 80,000 clones, about 83% seen once, with roughly 5.3% in the top ten. The clonotype comes from a woman aged 80 or over with active or convalescent COVID-19. The chain combines TRBV5-1 with TRBJ2-5; 13 positions agree with TRBD2. Sequenced: peripheral blood. The chain's CDR3 is CASSPTSGRPETQYF. CDR3 nucleotides: TGCGCCAGCAGCCCGACTAGCGGGAGGCCAGAGACCCAGTACTTC.